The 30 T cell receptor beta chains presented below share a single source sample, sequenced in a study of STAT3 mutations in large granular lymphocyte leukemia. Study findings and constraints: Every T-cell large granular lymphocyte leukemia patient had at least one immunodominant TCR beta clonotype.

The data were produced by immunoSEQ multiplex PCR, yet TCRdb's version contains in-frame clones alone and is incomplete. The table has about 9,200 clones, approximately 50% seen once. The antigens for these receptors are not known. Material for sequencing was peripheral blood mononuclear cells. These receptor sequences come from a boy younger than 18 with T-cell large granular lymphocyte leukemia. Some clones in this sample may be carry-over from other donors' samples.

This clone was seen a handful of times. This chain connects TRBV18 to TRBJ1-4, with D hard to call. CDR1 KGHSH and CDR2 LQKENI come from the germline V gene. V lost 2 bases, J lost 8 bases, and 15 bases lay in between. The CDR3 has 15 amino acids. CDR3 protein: CASSPIDNFGEKLFF. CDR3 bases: TGTGCCAGCTCACCAATCGACAATTTCGGGGAAAAACTGTTTTTT.

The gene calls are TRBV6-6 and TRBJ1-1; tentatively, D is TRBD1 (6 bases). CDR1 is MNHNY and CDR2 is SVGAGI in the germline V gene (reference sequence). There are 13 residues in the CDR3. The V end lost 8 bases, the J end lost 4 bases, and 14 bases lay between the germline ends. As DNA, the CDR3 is TGTGCCAGCGGATGGGGGCCTAGCACTGAAGCTTTCTTT. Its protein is CASGWGPSTEAFF.

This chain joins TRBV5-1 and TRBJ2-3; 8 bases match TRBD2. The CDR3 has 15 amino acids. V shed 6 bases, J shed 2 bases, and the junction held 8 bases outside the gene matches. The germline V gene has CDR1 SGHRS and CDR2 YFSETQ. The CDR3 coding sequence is TGCGCCAGCAACCTCAGCGGGAGAGACACAGATACGCAGTATTTT. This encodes CASNLSGRDTDTQYF.

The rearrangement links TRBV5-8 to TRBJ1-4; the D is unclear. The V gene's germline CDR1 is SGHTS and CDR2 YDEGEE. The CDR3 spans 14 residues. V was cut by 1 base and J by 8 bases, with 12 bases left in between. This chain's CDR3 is CASSLSETREKLFF. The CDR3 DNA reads TGTGCCAGCAGCTTGTCGGAGACACGGGAAAAACTGTTTTTT.

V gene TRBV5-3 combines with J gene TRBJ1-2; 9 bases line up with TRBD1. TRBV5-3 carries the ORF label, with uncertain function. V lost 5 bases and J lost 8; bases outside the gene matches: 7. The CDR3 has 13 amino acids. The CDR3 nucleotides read TGTGCCAGAAGGCGGGACAGGGTTGAAGGCTACACCTTC. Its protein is CARRRDRVEGYTF.

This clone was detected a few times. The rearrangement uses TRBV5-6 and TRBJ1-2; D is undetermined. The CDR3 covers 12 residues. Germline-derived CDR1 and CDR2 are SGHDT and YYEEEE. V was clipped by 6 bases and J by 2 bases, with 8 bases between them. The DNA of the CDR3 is TGTGCCAGCAATAACCGGAACTATGGCTACACCTTC. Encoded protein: CASNNRNYGYTF.

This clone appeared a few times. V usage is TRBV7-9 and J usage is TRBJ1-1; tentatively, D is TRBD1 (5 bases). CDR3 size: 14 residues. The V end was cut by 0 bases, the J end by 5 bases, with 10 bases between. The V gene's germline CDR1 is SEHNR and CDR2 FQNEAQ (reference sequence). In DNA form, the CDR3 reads TGTGCCAGCAGCTTAGCAGTGGGGGGGACTGAAGCTTTCTTT. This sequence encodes CASSLAVGGTEAFF.

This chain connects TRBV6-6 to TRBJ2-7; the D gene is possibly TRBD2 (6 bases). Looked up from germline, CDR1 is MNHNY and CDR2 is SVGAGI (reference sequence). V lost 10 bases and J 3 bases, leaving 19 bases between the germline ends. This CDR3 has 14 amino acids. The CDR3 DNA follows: TGTGCCACCCAACGGACGGGAGCAAACTACGAGCAGTACTTC. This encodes CATQRTGANYEQYF.

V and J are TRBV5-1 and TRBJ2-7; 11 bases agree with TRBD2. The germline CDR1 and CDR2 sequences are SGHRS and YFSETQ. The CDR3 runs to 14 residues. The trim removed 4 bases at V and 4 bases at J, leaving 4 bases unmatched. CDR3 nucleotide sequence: TGCGCCAGCAGCCTCGGGACTAGCGGTTACGAGCAGTACTTC. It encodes CASSLGTSGYEQYF.

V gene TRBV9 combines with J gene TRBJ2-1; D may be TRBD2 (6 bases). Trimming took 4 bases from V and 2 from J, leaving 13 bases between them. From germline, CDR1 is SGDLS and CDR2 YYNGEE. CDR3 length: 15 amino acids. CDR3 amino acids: CASSPGTSPYNEQFF. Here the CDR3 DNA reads TGTGCCAGCAGCCCGGGGACTTCCCCCTACAATGAGCAGTTCTTC.

CDR3 coding DNA: TGTGCCAGCAGTTACGAAATACAGGGCGGCTATGGCTACACCTTC. It is translated as CASSYEIQGGYGYTF. V gene TRBV6-5 combines with J gene TRBJ1-2; TRBD1 is a possible D gene (6 bases). Germline CDR1 is MNHEY and CDR2 is SVGAGI. The CDR3 loop spans 15 amino acids. Trimming removed 2 bases from V and 4 bases from J, with 14 bases in between.

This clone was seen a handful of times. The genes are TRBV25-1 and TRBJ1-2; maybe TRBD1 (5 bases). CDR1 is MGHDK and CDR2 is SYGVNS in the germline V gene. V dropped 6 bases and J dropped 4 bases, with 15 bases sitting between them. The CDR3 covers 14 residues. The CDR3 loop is CASRAVGEPYGYTF. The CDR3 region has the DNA TGTGCCAGCAGAGCGGTGGGGGAACCCTATGGCTACACCTTC.

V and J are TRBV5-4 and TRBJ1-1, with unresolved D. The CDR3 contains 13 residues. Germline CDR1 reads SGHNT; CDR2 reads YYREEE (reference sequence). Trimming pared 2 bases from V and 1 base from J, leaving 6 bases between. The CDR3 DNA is TGTGCCAGCAGCTTAGCAGGGAACACTGAAGCTTTCTTT. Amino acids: CASSLAGNTEAFF.

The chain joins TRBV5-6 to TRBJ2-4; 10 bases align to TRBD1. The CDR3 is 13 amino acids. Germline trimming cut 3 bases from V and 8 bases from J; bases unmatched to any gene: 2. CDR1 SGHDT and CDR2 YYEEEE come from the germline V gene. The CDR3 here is CASSWGTGDIQYF. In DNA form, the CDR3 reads TGTGCCAGCAGCTGGGGGACAGGGGACATTCAGTACTTC.

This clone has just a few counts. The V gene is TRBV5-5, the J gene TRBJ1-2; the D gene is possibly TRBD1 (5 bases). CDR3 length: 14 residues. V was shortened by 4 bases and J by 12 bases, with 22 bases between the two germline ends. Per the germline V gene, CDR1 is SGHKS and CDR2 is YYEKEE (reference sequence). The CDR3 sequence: CASSGPGAVNLNTF. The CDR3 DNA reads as TGTGCCAGCAGCGGTCCCGGGGCAGTGAACCTGAACACCTTC.

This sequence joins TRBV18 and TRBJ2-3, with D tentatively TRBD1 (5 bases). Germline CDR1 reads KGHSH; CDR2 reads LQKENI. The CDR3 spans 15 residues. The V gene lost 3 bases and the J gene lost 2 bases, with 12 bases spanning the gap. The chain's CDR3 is CASSPTTVPTDTQYF. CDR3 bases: TGTGCCAGCTCACCTACGACAGTCCCCACAGATACGCAGTATTTT. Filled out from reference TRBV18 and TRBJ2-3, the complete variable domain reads NAGVMQNPRHLVRRRGQEARLRCSPMKGHSHVYWYRQLPEEGLKFMVYLQKENIIDESGMPKERFSAEFPKEGPSILRIQQVVRGDSAAYFCASSPTTVPTDTQYFGPGTRLTVL.

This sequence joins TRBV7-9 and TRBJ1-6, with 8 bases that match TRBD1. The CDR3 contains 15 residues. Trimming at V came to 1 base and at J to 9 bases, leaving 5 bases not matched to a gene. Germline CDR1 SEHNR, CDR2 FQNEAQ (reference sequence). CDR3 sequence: CASSLETGGSSPLHF. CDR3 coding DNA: TGTGCCAGCAGCTTAGAAACAGGGGGTAGTTCACCCCTCCACTTT.

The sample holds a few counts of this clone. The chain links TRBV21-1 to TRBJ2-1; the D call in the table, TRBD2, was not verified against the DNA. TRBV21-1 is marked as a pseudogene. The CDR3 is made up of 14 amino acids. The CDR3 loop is CASPNSTEYNEQFF. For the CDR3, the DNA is TGTGCCAGCCCAAACTCAACTGAATACAATGAGCAGTTCTTC.

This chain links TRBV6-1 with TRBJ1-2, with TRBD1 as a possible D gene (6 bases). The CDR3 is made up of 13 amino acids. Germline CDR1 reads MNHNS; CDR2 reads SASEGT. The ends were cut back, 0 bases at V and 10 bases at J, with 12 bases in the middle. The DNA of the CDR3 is TGTGCCAGCAGTGAAGCGCCGGACAGATCCTACACCTTC. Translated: CASSEAPDRSYTF.

The CDR3 DNA reads TGTGCCAGCAGATTCGACAGGGGTGGGAATTCACCCCTCCACTTT. Translating it yields CASRFDRGGNSPLHF. The V call is TRBV7-2, the J call TRBJ1-6; 8 bases line up with TRBD1. The V gene end was trimmed by 6 bases and the J gene end by 7 bases; junction bases not matched to a gene: 8. This CDR3 has 15 residues. The V gene's germline CDR1 is SGHTA and CDR2 FQGNSA.

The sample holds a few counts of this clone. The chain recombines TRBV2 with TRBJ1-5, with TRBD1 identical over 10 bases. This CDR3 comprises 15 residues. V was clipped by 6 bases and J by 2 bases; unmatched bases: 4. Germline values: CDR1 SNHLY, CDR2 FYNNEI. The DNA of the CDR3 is TGTGCCAGCAGCAGACAGGGGGCGGGCAATCAGCCCCAGCATTTT. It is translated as CASSRQGAGNQPQHF.

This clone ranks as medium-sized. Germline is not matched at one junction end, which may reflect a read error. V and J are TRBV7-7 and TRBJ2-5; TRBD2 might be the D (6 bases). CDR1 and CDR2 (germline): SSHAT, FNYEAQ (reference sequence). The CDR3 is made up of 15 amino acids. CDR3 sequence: CASSSGRNFQETQYF. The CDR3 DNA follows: TGTGCTAGCAGCTCAGGGAGGAACTTCCAAGAGACCCAGTACTTC.

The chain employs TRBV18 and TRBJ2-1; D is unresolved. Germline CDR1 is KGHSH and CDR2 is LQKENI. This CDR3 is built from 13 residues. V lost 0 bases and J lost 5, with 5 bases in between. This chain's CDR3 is CASSPPQHNEQFF. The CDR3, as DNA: TGTGCCAGCTCACCACCACAGCACAATGAGCAGTTCTTC.

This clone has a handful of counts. The CDR3 sequence is CASSPGGTSQETQYF. In nucleotides, the CDR3 is TGTGCCAGCAGCCCTGGAGGGACTAGTCAAGAGACCCAGTACTTC. The chain uses TRBV11-3 and TRBJ2-5; 8 nucleotides line up with TRBD2. The CDR3 length is 15 residues. The trim removed 5 bases at V and 2 bases at J, leaving 7 bases unmatched. The V gene's germline CDR1 is SGHNT and CDR2 YENEEA.

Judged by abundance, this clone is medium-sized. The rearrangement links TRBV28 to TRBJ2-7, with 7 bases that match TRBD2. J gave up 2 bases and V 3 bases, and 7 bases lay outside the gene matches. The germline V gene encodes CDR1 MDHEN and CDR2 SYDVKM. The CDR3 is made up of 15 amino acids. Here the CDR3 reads CASSLAPSGTYEQYF. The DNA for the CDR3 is TGTGCCAGCAGTTTGGCTCCTAGCGGTACCTACGAGCAGTACTTC.

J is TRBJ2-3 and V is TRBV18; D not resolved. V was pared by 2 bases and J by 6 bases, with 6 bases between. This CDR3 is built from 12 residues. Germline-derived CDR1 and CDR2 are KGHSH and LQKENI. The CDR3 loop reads CASSPGDDTQYF. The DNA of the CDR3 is TGTGCCAGCTCACCAGGAGACGATACGCAGTATTTT.

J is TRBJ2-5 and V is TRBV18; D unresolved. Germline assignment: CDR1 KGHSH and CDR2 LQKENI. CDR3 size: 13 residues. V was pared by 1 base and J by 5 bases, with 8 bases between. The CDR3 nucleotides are TGTGCCAGCTCACCACAGGGTGACGAGACCCAGTACTTC. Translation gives CASSPQGDETQYF.

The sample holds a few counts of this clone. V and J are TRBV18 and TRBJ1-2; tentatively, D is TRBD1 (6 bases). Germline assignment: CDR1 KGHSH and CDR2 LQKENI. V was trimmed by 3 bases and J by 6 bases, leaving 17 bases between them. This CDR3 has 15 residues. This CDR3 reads CASSPSGAGGDGYTF. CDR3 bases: TGTGCCAGCTCACCCTCCGGAGCCGGGGGCGATGGCTACACCTTC.

CDR3 in DNA: TGTGCCAGCAGCTTCGGGCTTCGGGACGAGCAGTACTTC. Translation: CASSFGLRDEQYF. The gene calls are TRBV5-6 and TRBJ2-7; D unresolved. Germline CDR1 is SGHDT and CDR2 is YYEEEE. V lost 2 bases and J 5 bases, leaving 11 bases between the germline ends. The CDR3 loop spans 13 amino acids.

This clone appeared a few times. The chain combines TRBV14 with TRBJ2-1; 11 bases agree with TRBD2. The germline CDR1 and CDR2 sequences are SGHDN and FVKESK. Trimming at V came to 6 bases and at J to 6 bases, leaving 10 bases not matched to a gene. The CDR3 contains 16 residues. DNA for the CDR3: TGTGCCAGCAGTCCACTACTAGCGGGGGTGGCCAATGAGCAGTTCTTC. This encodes CASSPLLAGVANEQFF.